These 22 T cell receptor beta chains share one sample of origin, sequenced in a study of cytomegalovirus exposure and HLA in healthy donors. The protocol was immunoSEQ multiplex PCR, while the TCRdb copy is restricted to in-frame clones and leaves out a portion. The sample lists about 68,000 clones, about nine tenths seen once, with approximately 3.4% in the top ten. Sequenced: PBMCs. All receptors derive from a man aged 18 to 35 in good health and CMV-seronegative.

The chain combines TRBV29-1 with TRBJ2-7, with D tentatively TRBD2 (5 bases). The CDR3 spans 16 residues. V was clipped by 4 bases and J by 3 bases, with 22 bases between them. The V gene's germline CDR1 is SQVTM and CDR2 ANQGSEA. In DNA form, the CDR3 reads TGCAGCGTTGTTGAGACTAATAGTGTTCGGAGCTACGAGCAGTACTTC. Residues: CSVVETNSVRSYEQYF.

The chain is built from TRBV5-4 and TRBJ2-1, with a tentative D call TRBD2 (6 bases). Germline V lookup: CDR1 SGHNT, CDR2 YYREEE (reference sequence). This CDR3 contains 18 residues. V lost 4 bases and J 1 base, leaving 21 bases between the germline ends. This CDR3 reads CASSPGTHGGLSYNEQFF. DNA for the CDR3: TGTGCCAGCAGCCCTGGGACCCACGGGGGATTATCCTACAATGAGCAGTTCTTC. The full variable domain, rest sourced from reference TRBV5-4 and TRBJ2-1, is ETGVTQSPTHLIKTRGQQVTLRCSSQSGHNTVSWYQQALGQGPQFIFQYYREEENGRGNFPPRFSGLQFPNYSSELNVNALELDDSALYLCASSPGTHGGLSYNEQFFGPGTRLTVL.

This clone has only a few counts. The chain combines TRBV10-2 with TRBJ1-1; 8 bases line up with TRBD1. CDR1 is WSHSY, CDR2 SAAADI, per germline. The CDR3 has 12 amino acids. The V and J ends lost 8 bases and 4 bases, in that order; junction bases with no gene match: 3. CDR3 bases: TGCGCCAGCGGACAGGGAACCACTGAAGCTTTCTTT. Protein: CASGQGTTEAFF.

In nucleotides, the CDR3 is TGTGCCACCAAGCCCGTCGGGGACACCGGGGAGCTGTTTTTT. This codes for CATKPVGDTGELFF. V gene TRBV19 combines with J gene TRBJ2-2; D perhaps matches TRBD2 (5 bases). CDR1 and CDR2 (germline): LNHDA, SQIVND (reference sequence). Trimming took off 10 bases at V and 3 bases at J, with 15 bases between the two ends. This CDR3 comprises 14 residues.

The V call is TRBV19, the J call TRBJ2-4; 7 bases are shared with TRBD1. The CDR3 is 18 amino acids. From germline, CDR1 is LNHDA and CDR2 SQIVND (reference sequence). J gave up 0 bases and V 5 bases, and 13 bases lay outside the gene matches. The CDR3 bases are TGTGCCAGTAGTCCCCTCGGGACAGTGAACCTAGCCAAAAACATTCAGTACTTC. Translating it yields CASSPLGTVNLAKNIQYF.

The rearrangement links TRBV7-9 to TRBJ1-1; the match to TRBD1 covers 10 bases. This CDR3 has 13 amino acids. V was clipped by 2 bases and J by 9 bases; unmatched bases: 3. Germline V lookup: CDR1 SEHNR, CDR2 FQNEAQ (reference sequence). DNA for the CDR3: TGTGCCAGCAGCTTAACGGGACAGGGGAAAGCTTTCTTT. Its translation is CASSLTGQGKAFF.

The chain is built from TRBV27 and TRBJ2-4; TRBD2 might be the D (5 bases). Germline V gene data show CDR1 as MNHEY and CDR2 as SMNVEV (reference sequence). V was cut by 2 bases and J by 4 bases, with 15 bases left in between. This CDR3 comprises 16 residues. The DNA of the CDR3 is TGTGCCAGCAGTTTAGCGGGTGGAGATGGAAAAAACATTCAGTACTTC. As protein: CASSLAGGDGKNIQYF.

This clone appeared a single time. This rearrangement joins TRBV6-1 to TRBJ2-3, with D perhaps TRBD2 (7 bases). This CDR3 is built from 15 residues. V was trimmed by 1 base and J by 6 bases, leaving 14 bases between them. Germline-derived CDR1 and CDR2 are MNHNS and SASEGT. CDR3 nucleotides: TGTGCCAGCAGTGAAGGACTAGGGAGGGGGGATACGCAGTATTTT. It translates to CASSEGLGRGDTQYF.

J is TRBJ1-5 and V is TRBV30; D gene ambiguous. Germline-derived CDR1 and CDR2 are GTSNPN and SVGIG (reference sequence). The CDR3 spans 14 residues. V lost 3 bases and J lost 4, with 13 bases in between. CDR3 residues: CAWSPRAGNQPQHF. The CDR3, as DNA: TGTGCCTGGAGCCCCCGAGCGGGGAATCAGCCCCAGCATTTT.

The chain has TRBV6-6 and TRBJ1-4; D not resolved. The ends were cut back, 2 bases at V and 7 bases at J, with 14 bases in the middle. Germline CDR1 reads MNHNY; CDR2 reads SVGAGI (reference sequence). The length of the CDR3 is 15 residues. CDR3 nucleotide sequence: TGTGCCAGCAGTTACGGCAACCCGTATGGTGAAAAACTGTTTTTT. This sequence encodes CASSYGNPYGEKLFF.

The chain has TRBV27 and TRBJ2-7; 9 bases map to TRBD2. V lost 6 bases and J lost 5; bases outside the gene matches: 8. Germline CDR1 MNHEY, CDR2 SMNVEV (reference sequence). This CDR3 has 14 amino acids. The CDR3 DNA reads TGTGCCAGCAGACGAGCTAGCGGGAACCACGAGCAGTACTTC. Translating gives CASRRASGNHEQYF.

The V and J genes are TRBV10-2 and TRBJ1-1; 11 bases map to TRBD1. Germline V gene sequence: CDR1 WSHSY, CDR2 SAAADI. V lost 6 bases and J lost 4; bases outside the gene matches: 10. This CDR3 region has 16 residues. Here the CDR3 reads CASRSAAGTGGTEAFF. The CDR3 region has the DNA TGCGCCAGCAGGTCAGCAGCCGGGACAGGGGGCACTGAAGCTTTCTTT.

V is TRBV11-2 and J is TRBJ2-7, with 7 bases fitting TRBD1. Unmatched junction bases numbered 11, after V lost 5 bases and J lost 4 bases. CDR3 length: 15 amino acids. Germline V lookup: CDR1 SGHAT, CDR2 FQNNGV. The chain's CDR3 is CASSRRRDSPYEQYF. CDR3 DNA: TGTGCCAGCAGCCGCCGCCGGGACAGTCCTTACGAGCAGTACTTC.

The V call is TRBV11-2, the J call TRBJ2-1; 10 positions match TRBD2. The CDR3 length is 18 residues. CDR1 is SGHAT and CDR2 is FQNNGV in the germline V gene. Germline trimming cut 1 base from V and 4 bases from J; bases unmatched to any gene: 10. Here the CDR3 DNA reads TGTGCCAGCAGCTTAGGGGGGCCTCTAGCGGGAGAGTACAATGAGCAGTTCTTC. Encoded protein: CASSLGGPLAGEYNEQFF.

The rearrangement links TRBV29-1 to TRBJ2-7, with TRBD2 matching 10 bases. Germline V lookup: CDR1 SQVTM, CDR2 ANQGSEA. After removal of 5 bases from V and 3 bases from J, the junction contained 4 bases not matched to a gene. The CDR3 sequence is 13 residues long. CDR3 protein: CSVTPSGGYEQYF. CDR3 DNA: TGCAGCGTTACCCCTAGCGGGGGCTACGAGCAGTACTTC.

The CDR3 nucleotides read TGTGCCGCCTCACCTCAGCGGGGGTCCTACGAGCAGTACTTC. Amino acid sequence: CAASPQRGSYEQYF. The chain couples TRBV28 to TRBJ2-7; 8 bases fit TRBD2. Germline values: CDR1 MDHEN, CDR2 SYDVKM. Trimming at V came to 11 bases and at J to 1 base, leaving 10 bases not matched to a gene. The CDR3 runs to 14 residues.

This clone was counted once. The chain is built from TRBV7-6 and TRBJ2-1; TRBD1 aligns across 10 bases. Looked up from germline, CDR1 is SGHVS and CDR2 is FNYEAQ. The CDR3 is 20 residues long. V shed 2 bases, J shed 4 bases, and the junction held 17 bases outside the gene matches. CDR3 DNA: TGTGCCAGCAGCTTATTTCCGGTCCCGGGACAGGGGCCCAAGTACAATGAGCAGTTCTTC. Translating gives CASSLFPVPGQGPKYNEQFF.

The rearrangement joins TRBV5-4 to TRBJ2-7; D is uncertain. The ends were cut back, 0 bases at V and 6 bases at J, with 13 bases in the middle. The CDR3 length is 14 residues. CDR1 is SGHNT, CDR2 YYREEE, per germline (reference sequence). CDR3 loop: CASSLGYTPGEQYF. The DNA of the CDR3 is TGTGCCAGCAGCTTGGGCTACACACCGGGCGAGCAGTACTTC.

The chain combines TRBV9 with TRBJ2-2; the D gene is possibly TRBD1 (6 bases). The CDR3 is made up of 14 amino acids. Germline CDR1 reads SGDLS; CDR2 reads YYNGEE. The V gene lost 6 bases and the J gene lost 6 bases, with 15 bases spanning the gap. The DNA of the CDR3 is TGTGCCAGCAAAAGGACAGCGGACGCCGGGGAGCTGTTTTTT. It specifies CASKRTADAGELFF.

The V and J genes are TRBV9 and TRBJ1-2; a weak D match, TRBD1 (5 bases). CDR1 is SGDLS, CDR2 YYNGEE, per germline. The CDR3 length is 15 residues. V was shortened by 4 bases and J by 2 bases, with 15 bases between the two germline ends. This CDR3 reads CASSPGGGENYGYTF. As DNA, the CDR3 is TGTGCCAGCAGCCCCGGCGGAGGGGAGAACTATGGCTACACCTTC.

V usage is TRBV28 and J usage is TRBJ2-7; TRBD2 agrees at 7 bases. Germline lookup yields CDR1 MDHEN and CDR2 SYDVKM. The CDR3 extends over 15 amino acids. Trimming took 6 bases from V and 0 from J; bases not matched to a gene: 8. CDR3 loop: CASRPGRHSSYEQYF. In DNA, the CDR3 is TGTGCCAGCAGGCCCGGGAGGCACAGCTCCTACGAGCAGTACTTC.

V gene TRBV25-1 combines with J gene TRBJ2-7; 8 bases fit TRBD1. The CDR3 runs to 15 residues. Germline V CDR1 and CDR2: MGHDK, SYGVNS. Germline trimming cut 2 bases from V and 7 bases from J; bases unmatched to any gene: 10. The CDR3 DNA reads as TGTGCCAGCAGTGAACCGGACAGGGCCCCTTGGGAGCAGTACTTC. Its translation is CASSEPDRAPWEQYF.